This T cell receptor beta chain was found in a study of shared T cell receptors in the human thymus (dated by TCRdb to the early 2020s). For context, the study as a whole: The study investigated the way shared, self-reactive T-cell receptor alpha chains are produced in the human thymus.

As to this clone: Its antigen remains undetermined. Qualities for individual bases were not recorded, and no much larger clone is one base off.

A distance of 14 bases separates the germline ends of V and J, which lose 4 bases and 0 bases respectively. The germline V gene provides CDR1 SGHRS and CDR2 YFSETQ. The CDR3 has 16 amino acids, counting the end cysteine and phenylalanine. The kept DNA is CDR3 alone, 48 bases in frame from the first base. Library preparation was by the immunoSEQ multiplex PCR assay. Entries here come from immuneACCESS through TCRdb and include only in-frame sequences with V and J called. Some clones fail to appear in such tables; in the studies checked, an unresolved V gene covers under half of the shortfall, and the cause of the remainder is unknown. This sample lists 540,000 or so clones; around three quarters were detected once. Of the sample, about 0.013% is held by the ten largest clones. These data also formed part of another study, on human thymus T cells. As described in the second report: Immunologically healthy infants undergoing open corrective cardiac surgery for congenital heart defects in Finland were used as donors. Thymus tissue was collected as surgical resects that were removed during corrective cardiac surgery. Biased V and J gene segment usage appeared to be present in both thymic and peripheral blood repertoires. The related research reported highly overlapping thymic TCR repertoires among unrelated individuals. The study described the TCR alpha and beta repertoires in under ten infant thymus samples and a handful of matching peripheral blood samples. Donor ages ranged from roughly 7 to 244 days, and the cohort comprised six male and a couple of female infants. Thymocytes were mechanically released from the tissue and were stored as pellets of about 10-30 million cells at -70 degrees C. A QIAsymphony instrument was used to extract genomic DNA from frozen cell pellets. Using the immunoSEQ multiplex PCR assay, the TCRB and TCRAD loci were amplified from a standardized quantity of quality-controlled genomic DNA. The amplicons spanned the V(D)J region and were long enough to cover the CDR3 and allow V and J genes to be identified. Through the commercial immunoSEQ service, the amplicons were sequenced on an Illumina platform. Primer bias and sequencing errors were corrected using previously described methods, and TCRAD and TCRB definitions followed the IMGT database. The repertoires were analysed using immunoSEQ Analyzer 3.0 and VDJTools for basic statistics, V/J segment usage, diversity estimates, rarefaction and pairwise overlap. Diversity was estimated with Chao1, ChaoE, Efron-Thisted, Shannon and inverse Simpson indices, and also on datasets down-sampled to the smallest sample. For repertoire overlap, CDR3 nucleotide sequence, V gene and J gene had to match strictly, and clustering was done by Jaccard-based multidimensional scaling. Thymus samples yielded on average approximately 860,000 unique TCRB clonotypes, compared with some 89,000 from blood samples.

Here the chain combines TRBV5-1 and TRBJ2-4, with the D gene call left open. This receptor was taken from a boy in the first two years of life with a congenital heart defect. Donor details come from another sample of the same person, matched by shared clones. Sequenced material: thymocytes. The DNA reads TGCGCCAGCAGCCTTTCGTGCCGACTAGCCAAAAACATTCAGTACTTC. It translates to CASSLSCRLAKNIQYF.